This is a list of T cell receptor beta chains from one sample in a study of cytomegalovirus exposure and HLA in healthy donors. The assay was immunoSEQ multiplex PCR, and TCRdb's table has in-frame clones only and misses some. The sample consists of about 64,000 clones, 85% to 95% of them appearing once. The material sequenced was PBMCs. These TCRs come from a woman under 30 in good health and CMV-seropositive. Both conserved end residues are part of each CDR3. The D gene is left open where the match is weak. Clone size is stated in some rows and not others, as once, few, many or a class when expanded.

clone size | D gene | J gene | V gene | CDR3 protein
. | TRBD1 | TRBJ1-4 | TRBV15 | CATSREGTANEKLFF
. | TRBD1 | TRBJ1-6 | TRBV19 | CASTIGGGTNSPLHF
. | . | TRBJ2-4 | TRBV19 | CASSTGRQGSNIQYF
. | . | TRBJ1-4 | TRBV19 | CASSPDRLEKLFF
once | TRBD1 | TRBJ2-7 | TRBV19 | CASRKSGGAYEQYF
. | TRBD1 | TRBJ2-1 | TRBV25-1 | CASSGDRAYNEQFF
. | . | TRBJ2-7 | TRBV5-6 | CASSRRRIPRVEQYF
. | TRBD1 | TRBJ2-3 | TRBV5-1 | CASSLRQGQTDTQYF
. | TRBD2 | TRBJ2-2 | TRBV7-9 | CASSNGLAGALGTGELFF
few | TRBD2 | TRBJ2-7 | TRBV28 | CASSSGLAGSYEQYF
. | . | TRBJ2-2 | TRBV2 | CASSVDKGYGELFF
. | TRBD2 | TRBJ2-1 | TRBV2 | CARELAGKYNEQFF
few | . | TRBJ2-7 | TRBV11-2 | CASSFGGSYEQYF
. | . | TRBJ2-2 | TRBV5-1 | CASSLNSINTGELFF
. | . | TRBJ2-7 | TRBV15 | CATSRDPGGTYEQYF
. | TRBD1 | TRBJ2-1 | TRBV6-5 | CASSFSTGGREQFF
. | . | TRBJ1-2 | TRBV5-6 | CASSLLDRTYF
. | . | TRBJ1-1 | TRBV27 | CASSYGQHTEAFF
. | TRBD2 | TRBJ2-5 | TRBV27 | CASSSPREGWETQYF
. | . | TRBJ1-1 | TRBV18 | CASSLGLGPGGTAFF
once | . | TRBJ2-7 | TRBV9 | CASSVAPRTVYEQYF
. | TRBD1 | TRBJ1-4 | TRBV29-1 | CSVIGQGAENEKLFF
. | . | TRBJ1-1 | TRBV7-9 | CASSRQVNTEAFF
. | TRBD1 | TRBJ1-2 | TRBV10-3 | CAIGGGQGLYGYTF
. | TRBD2 | TRBJ2-7 | TRBV5-1 | CASSSSGSSYEQYF
. | TRBD1 | TRBJ1-6 | TRBV25-1 | CASRQTGLNSPLHF
. | . | TRBJ1-1 | TRBV6-1 | CASRSGMNTEAFF
. | TRBD2 | TRBJ2-2 | TRBV7-3 | CASSSREATNTGELFF
. | TRBD2 | TRBJ2-3 | TRBV6-5 | CASSYGGRGDTQYF
. | TRBD1 | TRBJ2-1 | TRBV29-1 | CSVEGVMRGGADNEQFF
. | TRBD2 | TRBJ2-5 | TRBV6-5 | CASSFQLAEETQYF
. | TRBD1 | TRBJ1-4 | TRBV7-7 | CASSPGQGGNEKLFF
. | . | TRBJ1-1 | TRBV28 | CASSFFRDKGTEAFF
. | . | TRBJ2-2 | TRBV6-5 | CASVSIVTGELFF
once | . | TRBJ1-2 | TRBV29-1 | CSVEDRFGYTF
. | TRBD1 | TRBJ1-4 | TRBV5-1 | CASSPGTGGTNEKLFF
. | . | TRBJ2-3 | TRBV19 | CASEADTQYF
. | . | TRBJ1-5 | TRBV28 | CASSFRKPQHF
. | . | TRBJ2-7 | TRBV27 | CASSLSRDTYEQYF
. | . | TRBJ2-7 | TRBV30 | CAWSETVYEQYF
. | . | TRBJ1-5 | TRBV2 | CASSETPAPGQPQHF
. | . | TRBJ1-2 | TRBV20-1 | CSARQGRGYTF
. | . | TRBJ1-4 | TRBV9 | CASSVGPEDEKLFF
. | . | TRBJ1-1 | TRBV4-1 | CASSQTRLNTEAFF
many | . | TRBJ2-5 | TRBV29-1 | CSVDFSQETQYF
. | TRBD2 | TRBJ2-2 | TRBV4-1 | CASSFVQRGANGELFF
. | . | TRBJ1-1 | TRBV7-6 | CASSPRQDMNTEAFF
. | TRBD2 | TRBJ2-1 | TRBV11-3 | CASSTPGLATENEQFF
. | TRBD1 | TRBJ2-1 | TRBV5-1 | CASSLETGASYNEQFF
. | . | TRBJ2-4 | TRBV13 | CASSLRGQSRLAKNIQYF
. | . | TRBJ2-5 | TRBV14 | CASSQSRTQYF
. | . | TRBJ2-1 | TRBV4-3 | CASSLGHRDNEQFF
once | . | TRBJ2-7 | TRBV9 | CASSVGSEIYEQYF